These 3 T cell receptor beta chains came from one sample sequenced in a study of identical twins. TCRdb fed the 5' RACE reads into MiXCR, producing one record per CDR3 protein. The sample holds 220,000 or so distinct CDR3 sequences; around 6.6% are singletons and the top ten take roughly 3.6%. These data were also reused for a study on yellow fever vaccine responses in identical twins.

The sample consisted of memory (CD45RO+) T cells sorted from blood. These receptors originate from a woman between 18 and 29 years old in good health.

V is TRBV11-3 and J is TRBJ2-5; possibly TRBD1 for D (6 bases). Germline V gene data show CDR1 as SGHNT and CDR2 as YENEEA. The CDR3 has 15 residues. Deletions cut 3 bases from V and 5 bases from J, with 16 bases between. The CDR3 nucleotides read TGTGCCAGCAGCTTGTCTCTCCAGAGGGGGGAGACCCAGTACTTC. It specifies CASSLSLQRGETQYF.

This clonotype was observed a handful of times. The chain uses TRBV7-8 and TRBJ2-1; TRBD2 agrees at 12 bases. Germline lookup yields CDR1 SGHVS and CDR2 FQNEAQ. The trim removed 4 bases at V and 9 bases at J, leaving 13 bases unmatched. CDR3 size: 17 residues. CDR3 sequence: CASSSNPTSGGWSEQFF. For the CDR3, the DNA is TGTGCCAGCAGCTCCAACCCGACTAGCGGGGGATGGAGTGAGCAGTTCTTC.

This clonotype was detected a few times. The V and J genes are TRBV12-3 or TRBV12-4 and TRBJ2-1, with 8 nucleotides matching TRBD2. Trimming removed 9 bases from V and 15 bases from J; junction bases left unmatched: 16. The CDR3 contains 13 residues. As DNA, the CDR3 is TGTGCCAGTGCGAGGGGGAGCGGGAGAGGCCCGTTCTTC. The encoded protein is CASARGSGRGPFF.